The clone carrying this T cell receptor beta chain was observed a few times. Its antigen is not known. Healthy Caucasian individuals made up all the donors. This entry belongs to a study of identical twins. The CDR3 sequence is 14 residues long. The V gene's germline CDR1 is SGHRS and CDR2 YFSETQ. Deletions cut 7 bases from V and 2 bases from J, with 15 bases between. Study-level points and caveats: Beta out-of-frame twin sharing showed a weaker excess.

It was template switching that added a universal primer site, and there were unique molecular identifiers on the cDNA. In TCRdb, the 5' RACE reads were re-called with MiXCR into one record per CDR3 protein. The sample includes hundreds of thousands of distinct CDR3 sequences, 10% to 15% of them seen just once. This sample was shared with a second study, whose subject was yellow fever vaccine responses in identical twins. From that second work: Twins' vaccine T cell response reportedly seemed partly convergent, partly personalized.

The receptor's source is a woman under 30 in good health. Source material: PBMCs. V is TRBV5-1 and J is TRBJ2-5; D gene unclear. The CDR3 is CASAKRPSQETQYF. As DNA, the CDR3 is TGCGCCAGCGCTAAGAGACCTTCTCAAGAGACCCAGTACTTC.